Listed here are 19 T cell receptor beta chains from one sample, sequenced in a study of blood T cell repertoires in COVID-19. Clones were sequenced by immunoSEQ multiplex PCR, and TCRdb holds only the in-frame ones, with some missing. The repertoire has some 460,000 clones, roughly 91% of them found once; the top ten carry roughly 4%. The source material was peripheral blood. These receptors were taken from a woman aged 30 to 39 with acute or convalescent COVID-19.

V gene TRBV6-5 combines with J gene TRBJ2-2; no definite D call. The length of the CDR3 is 13 residues. The germline CDR1 and CDR2 sequences are MNHEY and SVGAGI. Trimming pared 7 bases from V and 1 base from J, leaving 7 bases between. DNA for the CDR3: TGTGCCAGCACCAAATGGAACACCGGGGAGCTGTTTTTT. As protein: CASTKWNTGELFF.

Details on this clone: Other DNA sequences in this sample translate to the same CDR3. The chain uses TRBV6-5 and TRBJ2-1, with a possible D match to TRBD1 (6 bases). Germline V gives CDR1 MNHEY, CDR2 SVGAGI. V was pared by 5 bases and J by 7 bases, with 12 bases between. The length of the CDR3 is 13 residues. DNA for the CDR3: TGTGCCAGCAGTCTAACAGGGTATAATGAGCAGTTCTTC. This sequence encodes CASSLTGYNEQFF.

The chain has TRBV27 and TRBJ1-1; D is perhaps TRBD1 (5 bases). This CDR3 has 14 residues. Trimming took 7 bases from V and 1 from J, leaving 13 bases between them. Germline V gene lookup returns CDR1 MNHEY and CDR2 SMNVEV (reference sequence). CDR3 region: CASNPSGGNTEAFF. Here the CDR3 DNA reads TGTGCCAGCAATCCCTCGGGGGGGAACACTGAAGCTTTCTTT.

The rearrangement links TRBV3-1 (or the pseudogene TRBV3-2) to TRBJ1-6; the D is unclear. Trimming pared 3 bases from V and 0 bases from J, leaving 6 bases between. The CDR3 is 15 amino acids. Germline CDR1 LGHDT, CDR2 YNNKEL (reference sequence). The CDR3 sequence is CASSQGSSYNSPLHF. The CDR3 bases are TGTGCCAGCAGCCAGGGGAGCTCCTATAATTCACCCCTCCACTTT.

V is TRBV12-3 or TRBV12-4 and J is TRBJ1-2; D is unresolved. The CDR3 contains 13 residues. V was shortened by 1 base and J by 1 base, with 4 bases between the two germline ends. CDR3 DNA: TGTGCCAGCAGTTTAGAGAGTAACTATGGCTACACCTTC. Its translation: CASSLESNYGYTF.

This clone came up once. The chain links TRBV5-5 to TRBJ1-3; no clear D. V was trimmed by 0 bases and J by 7 bases, leaving 5 bases between them. Germline V gives CDR1 SGHKS, CDR2 YYEKEE (reference sequence). This CDR3 spans 12 amino acids. CDR3 nucleotide sequence: TGTGCCAGCAGCTTGGGGCTGAACACCATATATTTT. Translating it yields CASSLGLNTIYF.

The V and J genes are TRBV4-1 and TRBJ1-2; D is perhaps TRBD1 (6 bases). This CDR3 region has 15 residues. Trimming cost V 0 bases and J 3 bases, with 11 bases left between them. CDR1 is MGHRA, CDR2 YSYEKL, per germline. CDR3 sequence reads: CASSQDLGAYYGYTF. The CDR3 region has the DNA TGCGCCAGCAGCCAAGACTTGGGGGCCTACTATGGCTACACCTTC.

The chain links TRBV28 to TRBJ1-4; 9 bases fit TRBD1. This CDR3 has 17 residues. In germline, CDR1 is MDHEN, CDR2 SYDVKM. Trimming took 2 bases from V and 3 from J; bases not matched to a gene: 7. The CDR3 coding sequence is TGTGCCAGCAGTTTAGGGACAGGGAGAGTTTCTAATGAAAAACTGTTTTTT. It codes for CASSLGTGRVSNEKLFF.

The chain combines TRBV21-1 with TRBJ1-6; the D call of TRBD1 is as the table states it, not checked on the DNA. TRBV21-1 is shown as a pseudogene. The CDR3 length is 18 residues. CDR3 sequence (DNA): TGTGCCAGCAGCAAGGCCGGGACAGGGGGAGTTTCGGGTTCACCCCTCCACTTT. It is translated as CASSKAGTGGVSGSPLHF.

This sequence joins TRBV28 and TRBJ2-2; D is possibly TRBD2 (5 bases). Germline V gene sequence: CDR1 MDHEN, CDR2 SYDVKM. CDR3 size: 15 residues. V lost 6 bases to trimming and J lost 4 bases, with 15 bases between them. The chain's CDR3 is CASRFEGLGTGELFF. CDR3 DNA: TGTGCCAGCAGGTTCGAGGGCCTTGGCACCGGGGAGCTGTTTTTT.

J is TRBJ2-7 and V is TRBV28, with TRBD1 as a possible D gene (6 bases). Germline CDR1 and CDR2: MDHEN and SYDVKM. V shed 2 bases and J shed 3 bases, with 20 bases lying between them. The CDR3 extends over 17 amino acids. The CDR3 nucleotides are TGTGCCAGCAGTTTAAGTTCACTGAGACAGGTTCACTACGAGCAGTACTTC. It encodes CASSLSSLRQVHYEQYF.

This clone was counted a few times. The rearrangement uses TRBV20-1 and TRBJ1-1, with TRBD1 matching 8 bases. The CDR3 runs 15 residues. V gave up 3 bases and J gave up 1 base; unmatched junction bases: 7. CDR1 and CDR2 (germline): DFQATT, SNEGSKA (reference sequence). The CDR3 loop reads CSASRQGARNTEAFF. CDR3 nucleotide sequence: TGCAGTGCTAGTAGGCAGGGGGCAAGGAACACTGAAGCTTTCTTT.

V and J are TRBV3-1 (or the pseudogene TRBV3-2) and TRBJ2-2, with 8 nucleotides matching TRBD1. Per germline, CDR1 LGHDT and CDR2 YNNKEL (reference sequence). Trimming removed 3 bases from V and 5 bases from J; junction bases left unmatched: 5. The CDR3 is 15 residues long. DNA for the CDR3: TGTGCCAGCAGCCAGCGACAGGGGAGGACCGGGGAGCTGTTTTTT. As protein: CASSQRQGRTGELFF.

This chain links TRBV3-1 (or the pseudogene TRBV3-2) with TRBJ2-4; D possibly corresponds to TRBD2 (6 bases). Trimming took off 0 bases at V and 6 bases at J, with 12 bases between the two ends. The CDR3 is 15 amino acids. CDR1 and CDR2 from the germline V gene are LGHDT and YNNKEL (reference sequence). CDR3 nucleotides: TGTGCCAGCAGCCAAGATTTGCGGGGAATAAACATTCAGTACTTC. Amino acids: CASSQDLRGINIQYF.

The chain couples TRBV10-3 to TRBJ1-1; tentative D call: TRBD1 (5 bases). The CDR3 has 13 amino acids. The ends were cut back, 5 bases at V and 1 base at J, with 8 bases in the middle. Germline loops: CDR1 ENHRY, CDR2 SYGVKD. The CDR3 DNA follows: TGTGCCATCAGTTTAGGGGCGAACACTGAAGCTTTCTTT. The encoded protein is CAISLGANTEAFF.

The V and J genes are TRBV5-1 and TRBJ2-7; D not certain. CDR3 length equals 15 residues. V was shortened by 0 bases and J by 1 base, with 11 bases between the two germline ends. Germline V CDR1 and CDR2: SGHRS, YFSETQ. CDR3 protein: CASSLGITLSYEQYF. The CDR3 DNA sequence: TGCGCCAGCAGCTTGGGGATCACACTATCCTACGAGCAGTACTTC.

J is TRBJ2-1 and V is TRBV6-5; a possible D gene is TRBD1 (6 bases). Germline assignment: CDR1 MNHEY and CDR2 SVGAGI. CDR3 length: 13 amino acids. Trimming took 0 bases from V and 8 from J, leaving 8 bases between them. CDR3 loop: CASSYSGAHEQFF. Here the CDR3 DNA reads TGTGCCAGCAGTTACTCGGGGGCACATGAGCAGTTCTTC.

This clone was recorded only once. The CDR3: CASSNRPNTEAFF. CDR3 DNA sequence: TGTGCCAGTAGTAACAGGCCGAACACTGAAGCTTTCTTT. V usage is TRBV19 and J usage is TRBJ1-1; D possibly corresponds to TRBD1 (5 bases). This CDR3 spans 13 amino acids. The V and J ends lost 4 bases and 1 base respectively, with 7 bases between them. Germline V gene lookup returns CDR1 LNHDA and CDR2 SQIVND (reference sequence).

The genes are TRBV6-1 and TRBJ1-5, with 10 nucleotides matching TRBD1. V dropped 4 bases and J dropped 2; count of bases not matched to a gene: 14. CDR1 and CDR2 from the germline V gene are MNHNS and SASEGT. There are 19 residues in the CDR3. The chain's CDR3 is CASSGLTGTGEMGNQPQHF. In DNA, the CDR3 is TGTGCCAGCAGTGGCCTAACCGGGACAGGGGAGATGGGCAATCAGCCCCAGCATTTT.